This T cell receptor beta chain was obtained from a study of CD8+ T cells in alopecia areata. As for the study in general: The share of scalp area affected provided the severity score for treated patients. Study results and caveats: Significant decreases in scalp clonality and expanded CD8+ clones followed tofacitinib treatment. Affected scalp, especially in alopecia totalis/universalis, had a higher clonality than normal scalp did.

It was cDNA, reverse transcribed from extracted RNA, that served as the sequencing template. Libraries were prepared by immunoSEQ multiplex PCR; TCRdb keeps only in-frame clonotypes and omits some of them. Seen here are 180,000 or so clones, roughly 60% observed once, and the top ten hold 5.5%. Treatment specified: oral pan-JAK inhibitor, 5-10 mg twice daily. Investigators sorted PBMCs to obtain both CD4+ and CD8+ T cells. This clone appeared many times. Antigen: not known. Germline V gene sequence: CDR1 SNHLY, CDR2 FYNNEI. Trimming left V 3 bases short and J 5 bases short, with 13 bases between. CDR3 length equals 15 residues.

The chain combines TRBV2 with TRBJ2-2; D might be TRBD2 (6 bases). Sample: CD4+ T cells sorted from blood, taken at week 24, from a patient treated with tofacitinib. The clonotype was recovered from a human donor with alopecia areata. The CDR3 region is CASSESLLATGELFF. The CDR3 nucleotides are TGTGCCAGCAGTGAGTCGCTGCTAGCGACCGGGGAGCTGTTTTTT. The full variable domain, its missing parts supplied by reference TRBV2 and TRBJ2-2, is EPEVTQTPSHQVTQMGQEVILRCVPISNHLYFYWYRQILGQKVEFLVSFYNNEISEKSEIFDDQFSVERPDGSNFTLKIRSTKLEDSAMYFCASSESLLATGELFFGEGSRLTVL.